The 31 T cell receptor beta chains below were found in one sample sequenced in a study of blood T cell repertoires in COVID-19. The method was immunoSEQ multiplex PCR; TCRdb's version includes in-frame clones alone and lacks a portion of them. The sample includes about 29,000 clones, 60% to 80% seen only once; the top ten take 7.8%. The sequenced sample was peripheral blood. These TCRs come from a woman between 70 and 85 years old with active or convalescent COVID-19.

The chain is built from TRBV5-8 and TRBJ2-1; unclear D gene. CDR1 and CDR2 (germline): SGHTS, YDEGEE. This CDR3 contains 15 residues. Deletions cut 3 bases from V and 1 base from J, with 11 bases between. CDR3 nucleotide sequence: TGTGCCAGCAGCTCGCCGGGTGGTTCCTACAATGAGCAGTTCTTC. Encoded protein: CASSSPGGSYNEQFF.

This chain uses TRBV7-2 with TRBJ2-1; TRBD1 matches at 11 bases. This CDR3 has 17 amino acids. V gave up 6 bases and J gave up 3 bases; unmatched junction bases: 10. The germline CDR1 and CDR2 sequences are SGHTA and FQGNSA. The CDR3, as DNA: TGTGCCAGCAGACAAGGCTCGGGACAGGGGGTCTACAATGAGCAGTTCTTC. Its translation is CASRQGSGQGVYNEQFF. Full variable domain (missing parts from reference TRBV7-2 and TRBJ2-1): GAGVSQSPSNKVTEKGKDVELRCDPISGHTALYWYRQSLGQGLEFLIYFQGNSAPDKSGLPSDRFSAERTGGSVSTLTIQRTQQEDSAVYLCASRQGSGQGVYNEQFFGPGTRLTVL.

This clone came up a few times. The chain recombines TRBV6-1 with TRBJ2-6; 7 positions agree with TRBD1. The CDR3 is 17 residues long. V lost 3 bases to trimming and J lost 0 bases; unmatched junction nucleotides: 5. Germline lookup yields CDR1 MNHNS and CDR2 SASEGT. DNA of the CDR3: TGTGCCAGCAGTGACGGGACAGTCCTCTCTGGGGCCAACGTCCTGACTTTC. This translates into CASSDGTVLSGANVLTF.

The chain employs TRBV9 and TRBJ2-7, with TRBD1 as a possible D gene (6 bases). Germline V CDR1 and CDR2: SGDLS, YYNGEE. The CDR3 is 14 amino acids. Trimming left V 4 bases short and J 2 bases short, with 13 bases between. Here the CDR3 reads CASSPPQGPYEQYF. DNA for the CDR3: TGTGCCAGCAGCCCCCCACAGGGACCCTACGAGCAGTACTTC.

The chain employs TRBV2 and TRBJ1-4; D may be TRBD1 (6 bases). The CDR3 is made up of 13 amino acids. Trimming removed 7 bases at V and 6 bases at J, with 12 bases between. CDR1 is SNHLY and CDR2 is FYNNEI in the germline V gene. CDR3 sequence reads: CASTRDTDEKLFF. As DNA, the CDR3 is TGTGCCAGCACCCGGGACACCGATGAAAAACTGTTTTTT.

The chain employs TRBV11-2 and TRBJ2-1; a weak D match, TRBD2 (5 bases). The length of the CDR3 is 15 residues. The V and J ends lost 4 bases and 8 bases respectively, with 18 bases between them. Germline V gene sequence: CDR1 SGHAT, CDR2 FQNNGV. In DNA, the CDR3 is TGTGCCAGCAGCTATGGAGGACGAGGGCGGGATGAGCAGTTCTTC. This encodes CASSYGGRGRDEQFF.

This clone was detected only a few times. This rearrangement joins TRBV2 to TRBJ1-5; the D gene is possibly TRBD1 (5 bases). Deletions cut 4 bases from V and 3 bases from J, with 10 bases between. CDR1 SNHLY and CDR2 FYNNEI come from the germline V gene. CDR3 length: 14 residues. Here the CDR3 reads CASSGDSFNQPQHF. CDR3 DNA: TGTGCCAGCAGTGGAGACAGTTTCAATCAGCCCCAGCATTTT.

The chain couples TRBV2 to TRBJ2-4; 7 bases match TRBD2. This CDR3 comprises 12 residues. Germline CDR1 SNHLY, CDR2 FYNNEI. V lost 4 bases, J lost 13 bases, and 7 bases stayed unmatched. The CDR3: CASSVSGREQYF. The CDR3 DNA sequence: TGTGCCAGCAGTGTATCAGGGAGGGAACAGTACTTC.

This sequence joins TRBV28 and TRBJ2-7; the D gene is possibly TRBD1 (6 bases). Germline V gives CDR1 MDHEN, CDR2 SYDVKM. V gave up 7 bases and J gave up 1 base, with 14 bases separating them. This CDR3 has 14 residues. The CDR3 sequence: CASKTGPRSYEQYF. The CDR3 coding sequence is TGTGCCAGCAAAACAGGGCCTAGATCCTACGAGCAGTACTTC.

The chain uses TRBV19 and TRBJ1-6, with D hard to call. Per the germline V gene, CDR1 is LNHDA and CDR2 is SQIVND (reference sequence). Between the trimmed V and J ends, which lost 1 base and 7 bases, there was a span of 14 bases. The CDR3 runs to 16 residues. The CDR3 sequence: CASSIVSGIINSPLHF. CDR3 DNA sequence: TGTGCCAGTAGTATAGTGTCGGGGATAATCAATTCACCCCTCCACTTT. The whole variable domain, filled in from reference TRBV19 and TRBJ1-6, reads DGGITQSPKYLFRKEGQNVTLSCEQNLNHDAMYWYRQDPGQGLRLIYYSQIVNDFQKGDIAEGYSVSREKKESFPLTVTSAQKNPTAFYLCASSIVSGIINSPLHFGNGTRLTVT.

The chain employs TRBV27 and TRBJ1-6, with D perhaps matching TRBD1 (5 bases). V was clipped by 4 bases and J by 0 bases, with 13 bases between them. The CDR3 runs to 17 residues. Germline V lookup: CDR1 MNHEY, CDR2 SMNVEV (reference sequence). CDR3 region: CASSSGVTSSYNSPLHF. CDR3 in DNA: TGTGCCAGCAGTTCGGGGGTGACGAGCTCCTATAATTCACCCCTCCACTTT.

The rearrangement links TRBV5-8 to TRBJ2-6; D call uncertain. Trimming stripped 6 bases from V and 4 bases from J, with 2 bases between. CDR3 length equals 11 residues. CDR1 is SGHTS and CDR2 is YDEGEE in the germline V gene. This CDR3 reads CASTGANVLTF. For the CDR3, the DNA is TGTGCCAGCACGGGGGCCAACGTCCTGACTTTC.

This chain links TRBV13 with TRBJ1-3; weak D call: TRBD1 (5 bases). In germline, CDR1 is PRHDT, CDR2 FYEKMQ (reference sequence). Trimming cost V 0 bases and J 2 bases, with 8 bases left between them. The CDR3 is 15 residues long. The CDR3 spells CASSLGSGTGNTIYF. The CDR3 DNA reads TGTGCCAGCAGCTTAGGTTCAGGGACTGGAAACACCATATATTTT.

The V call is TRBV27, the J call TRBJ1-2, with 9 bases lining up with TRBD1. The V segment lost 5 bases and the J segment 8 bases; nucleotides outside the gene matches: 9. This CDR3 comprises 14 residues. Germline values: CDR1 MNHEY, CDR2 SMNVEV (reference sequence). The CDR3 bases are TGTGCCAGCAGTGCTCGGACAGGGGCAGGAGGCTACACCTTC. It specifies CASSARTGAGGYTF.

This clone was seen a single time. The chain couples TRBV18 to TRBJ1-3; TRBD1 agrees at 9 bases. Per germline, CDR1 KGHSH and CDR2 LQKENI. Trimming took 2 bases from V and 5 from J; bases not matched to a gene: 4. CDR3 size: 15 residues. The CDR3 region is CASSPETGGRNTIYF. The CDR3 DNA reads TGTGCCAGCTCACCAGAGACAGGGGGACGAAACACCATATATTTT. The whole variable domain, remainder taken from reference TRBV18 and TRBJ1-3, is NAGVMQNPRHLVRRRGQEARLRCSPMKGHSHVYWYRQLPEEGLKFMVYLQKENIIDESGMPKERFSAEFPKEGPSILRIQQVVRGDSAAYFCASSPETGGRNTIYFGEGSWLTVV.

This clone showed up just a few times. The J gene is TRBJ2-5, the V gene TRBV30, with TRBD1 matching over 9 bases. Germline loops: CDR1 GTSNPN, CDR2 SVGIG (reference sequence). This CDR3 spans 12 amino acids. The junction had 4 bases not matched to a gene; V was cut back by 5 bases and J by 6 bases. The CDR3 sequence is CAWGGQGKTQYF. The CDR3 nucleotides are TGTGCCTGGGGGGGACAGGGCAAGACCCAGTACTTC.

CDR3 sequence: CASSRGGTGKDTQYF. The CDR3 DNA sequence: TGTGCCAGCAGCCGCGGAGGGACAGGGAAAGATACGCAGTATTTT. The gene calls are TRBV6-5 and TRBJ2-3; TRBD1 matches 9 bases. V gave up 6 bases and J gave up 5 bases; unmatched junction bases: 9. The CDR3 spans 15 residues. Germline V gene sequence: CDR1 MNHEY, CDR2 SVGAGI.

The chain combines TRBV9 with TRBJ2-3; possibly TRBD2 for D (6 bases). Germline CDR1 SGDLS, CDR2 YYNGEE. The CDR3 spans 15 residues. V was pared by 4 bases and J by 6 bases, with 18 bases between. CDR3 bases: TGTGCCAGCAGCCCGAGGGGAGGTCCGGCGGATACGCAGTATTTT. Encoded protein: CASSPRGGPADTQYF.

The CDR3 region has the DNA TGTGCCAGCAGCTCGGCAGCGTATGGCTACACCTTC. It yields the protein CASSSAAYGYTF. The rearrangement links TRBV11-2 to TRBJ1-2; D is ambiguous. V lost 4 bases and J lost 5, with 8 bases in between. CDR3 length: 12 amino acids. Germline values: CDR1 SGHAT, CDR2 FQNNGV.

This clone was seen only once. This chain joins TRBV9 and TRBJ1-3; tentatively, D is TRBD1 (6 bases). From germline, CDR1 is SGDLS and CDR2 YYNGEE. The CDR3 has 17 amino acids. V was shortened by 0 bases and J by 0 bases, with 13 bases between the two germline ends. CDR3 residues: CASSVEGRGNSGNTIYF. The CDR3 region has the DNA TGTGCCAGCAGCGTAGAAGGGAGGGGGAACTCTGGAAACACCATATATTTT.

The chain is built from TRBV27 and TRBJ1-2; tentatively, D is TRBD1 (6 bases). The length of the CDR3 is 14 residues. V was trimmed by 5 bases and J by 5 bases, leaving 15 bases between them. The V gene's germline CDR1 is MNHEY and CDR2 SMNVEV (reference sequence). Written as DNA, the CDR3 is TGTGCCAGCAGTAGCAGGGGAGGGGATTATGGCTACACCTTC. Translating gives CASSSRGGDYGYTF.

J is TRBJ1-2 and V is TRBV5-1; D gene unclear. The length of the CDR3 is 13 residues. V was clipped by 4 bases and J by 8 bases, with 15 bases between them. Germline assignment: CDR1 SGHRS and CDR2 YFSETQ. The CDR3 spells CASSPGSSGGYTF. The CDR3 DNA sequence: TGCGCCAGCAGCCCGGGATCCTCAGGAGGCTACACCTTC.

The chain is built from TRBV4-3 and TRBJ1-2, with TRBD1 matching over 7 bases. Germline CDR1 and CDR2: LGHNA and YSLEER. The CDR3 loop spans 15 amino acids. J gave up 8 bases and V 1 base, and 10 bases lay outside the gene matches. The CDR3 here is CASSQVRGGTVGYTF. CDR3 nucleotides: TGCGCCAGCAGCCAAGTAAGGGGTGGGACAGTAGGCTACACCTTC.

V and J are TRBV6-5 and TRBJ2-3; D ambiguous. Trimming cost V 2 bases and J 1 base, with 7 bases left between them. The CDR3 spans 14 residues. Per germline, CDR1 MNHEY and CDR2 SVGAGI. DNA of the CDR3: TGTGCCAGCAGTTACGTCGCGGGCACAGATACGCAGTATTTT. Translation: CASSYVAGTDTQYF.

V usage is TRBV7-3 and J usage is TRBJ1-2, with D perhaps TRBD1 (5 bases). The V end was cut by 5 bases, the J end by 4 bases, with 14 bases between. The CDR3 contains 14 residues. Germline V gives CDR1 SGHTA, CDR2 FQGTGA. In DNA, the CDR3 is TGTGCCAGCAGCCCCGACAGTTCCCCCTATGGCTACACCTTC. Its protein product is CASSPDSSPYGYTF.

This sequence joins TRBV6-5 and TRBJ2-3; 9 bases are shared with TRBD2. The CDR3 length is 15 residues. V shed 5 bases and J 4 bases; nucleotides not matched to a gene: 7. Germline assignment: CDR1 MNHEY and CDR2 SVGAGI. Here the CDR3 DNA reads TGTGCCAGCAGTCAAAGCGGGAGGCTGGCAGATACGCAGTATTTT. Residues: CASSQSGRLADTQYF.

This clone was seen a few times. The chain employs TRBV7-9 and TRBJ1-1; 7 nucleotides agree with TRBD1. V lost 4 bases and J lost 3; bases outside the gene matches: 2. Germline-derived CDR1 and CDR2 are SEHNR and FQNEAQ (reference sequence). This CDR3 spans 13 amino acids. The CDR3 reads CASSSGQHTEAFF. The CDR3 bases are TGTGCCAGCAGCTCGGGACAGCACACTGAAGCTTTCTTT.

The rearrangement joins TRBV7-9 to TRBJ2-1, with 9 bases lining up with TRBD2. Germline V gene lookup returns CDR1 SEHNR and CDR2 FQNEAQ (reference sequence). The CDR3 runs 14 residues. After removal of 7 bases from V and 9 bases from J, the junction contained 10 bases not matched to a gene. The chain's CDR3 is CASKRLADKSEQFF. Here the CDR3 DNA reads TGTGCCAGCAAGAGACTAGCGGACAAGAGTGAGCAGTTCTTC.

This clone was seen a few times. V gene TRBV12-3 or TRBV12-4 combines with J gene TRBJ1-1; D might be TRBD1 (5 bases). The CDR3 runs to 12 residues. Trimming took 5 bases from V and 7 from J, leaving 11 bases between them. The CDR3 sequence: CASSKGFGEAFF. CDR3 in DNA: TGTGCCAGCAGTAAGGGGTTCGGTGAAGCTTTCTTT.

This chain uses TRBV12-5 with TRBJ1-1; 10 nucleotides match TRBD1. This CDR3 is 17 amino acids long. The trim removed 5 bases at V and 1 base at J, leaving 10 bases unmatched. Germline V gene data show CDR1 as LGHNT and CDR2 as FRNRAP. The CDR3: CASGLGQGESRNTEAFF. The CDR3 DNA is TGTGCTAGTGGTCTCGGACAGGGGGAATCACGGAACACTGAAGCTTTCTTT.

The chain recombines TRBV10-3 with TRBJ2-3, with 8 positions matching TRBD2. This CDR3 contains 15 residues. V trimming: 5 bases; J trimming: 1 base; junction bases outside the gene matches: 5. CDR1 is ENHRY, CDR2 SYGVKD, per germline. CDR3 in DNA: TGTGCCATCAGTTTAGCGGGGATGGGCACAGATACGCAGTATTTT. This gives the protein CAISLAGMGTDTQYF.